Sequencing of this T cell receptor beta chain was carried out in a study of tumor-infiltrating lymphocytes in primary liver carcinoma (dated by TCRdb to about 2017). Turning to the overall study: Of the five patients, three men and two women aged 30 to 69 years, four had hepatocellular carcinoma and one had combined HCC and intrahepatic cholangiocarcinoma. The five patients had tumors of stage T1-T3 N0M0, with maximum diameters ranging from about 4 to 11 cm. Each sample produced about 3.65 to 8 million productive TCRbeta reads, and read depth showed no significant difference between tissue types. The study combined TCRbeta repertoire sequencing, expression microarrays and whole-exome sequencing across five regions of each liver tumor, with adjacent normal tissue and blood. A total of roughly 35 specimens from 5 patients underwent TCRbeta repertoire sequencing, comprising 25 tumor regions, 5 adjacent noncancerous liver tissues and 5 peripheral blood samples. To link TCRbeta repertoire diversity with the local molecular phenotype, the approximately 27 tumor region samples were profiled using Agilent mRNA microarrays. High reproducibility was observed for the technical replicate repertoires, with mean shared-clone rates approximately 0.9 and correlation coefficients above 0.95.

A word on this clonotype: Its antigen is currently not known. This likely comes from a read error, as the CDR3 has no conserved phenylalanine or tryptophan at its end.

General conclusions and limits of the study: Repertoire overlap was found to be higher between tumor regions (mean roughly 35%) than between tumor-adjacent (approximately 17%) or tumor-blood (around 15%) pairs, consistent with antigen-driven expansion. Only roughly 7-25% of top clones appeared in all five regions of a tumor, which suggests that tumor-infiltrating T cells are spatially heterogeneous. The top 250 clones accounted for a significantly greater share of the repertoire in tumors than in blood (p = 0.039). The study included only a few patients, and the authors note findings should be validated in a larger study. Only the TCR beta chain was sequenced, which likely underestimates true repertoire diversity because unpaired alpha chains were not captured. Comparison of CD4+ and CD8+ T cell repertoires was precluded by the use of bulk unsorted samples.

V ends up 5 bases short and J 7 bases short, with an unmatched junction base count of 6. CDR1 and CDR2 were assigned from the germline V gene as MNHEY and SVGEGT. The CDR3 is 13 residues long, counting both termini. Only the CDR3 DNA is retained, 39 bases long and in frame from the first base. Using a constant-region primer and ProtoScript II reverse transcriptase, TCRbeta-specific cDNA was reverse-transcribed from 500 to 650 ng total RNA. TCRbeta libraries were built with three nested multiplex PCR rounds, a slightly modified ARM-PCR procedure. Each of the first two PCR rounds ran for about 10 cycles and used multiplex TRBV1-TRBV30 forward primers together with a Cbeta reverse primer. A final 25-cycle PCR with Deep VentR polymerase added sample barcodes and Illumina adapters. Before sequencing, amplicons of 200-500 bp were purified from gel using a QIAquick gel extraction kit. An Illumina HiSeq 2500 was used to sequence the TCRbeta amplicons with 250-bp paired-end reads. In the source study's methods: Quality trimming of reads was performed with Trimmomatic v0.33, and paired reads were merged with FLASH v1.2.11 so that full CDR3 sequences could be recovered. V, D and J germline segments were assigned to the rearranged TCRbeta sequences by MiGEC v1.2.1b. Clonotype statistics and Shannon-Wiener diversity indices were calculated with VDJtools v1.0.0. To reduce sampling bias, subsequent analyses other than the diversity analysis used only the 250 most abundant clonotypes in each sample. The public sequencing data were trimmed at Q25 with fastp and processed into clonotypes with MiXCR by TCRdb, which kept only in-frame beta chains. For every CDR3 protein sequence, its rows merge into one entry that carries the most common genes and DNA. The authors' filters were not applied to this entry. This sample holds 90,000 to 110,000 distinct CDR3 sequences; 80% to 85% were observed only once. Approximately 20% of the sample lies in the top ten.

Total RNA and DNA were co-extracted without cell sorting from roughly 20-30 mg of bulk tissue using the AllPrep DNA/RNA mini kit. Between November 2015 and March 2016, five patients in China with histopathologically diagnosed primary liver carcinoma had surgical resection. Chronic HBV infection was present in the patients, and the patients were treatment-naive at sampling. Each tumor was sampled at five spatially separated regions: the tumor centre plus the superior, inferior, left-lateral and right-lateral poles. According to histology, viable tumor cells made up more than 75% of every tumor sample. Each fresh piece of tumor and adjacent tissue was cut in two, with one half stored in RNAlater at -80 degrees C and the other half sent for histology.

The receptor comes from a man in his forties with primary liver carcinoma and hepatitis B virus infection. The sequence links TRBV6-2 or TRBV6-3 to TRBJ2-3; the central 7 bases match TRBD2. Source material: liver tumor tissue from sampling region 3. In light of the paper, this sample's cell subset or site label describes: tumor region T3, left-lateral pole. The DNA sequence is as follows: TGTGCCAGCAGTCCGGCACTAGCGAATACGCAGTATTCC. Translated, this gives CASSPALANTQYS.